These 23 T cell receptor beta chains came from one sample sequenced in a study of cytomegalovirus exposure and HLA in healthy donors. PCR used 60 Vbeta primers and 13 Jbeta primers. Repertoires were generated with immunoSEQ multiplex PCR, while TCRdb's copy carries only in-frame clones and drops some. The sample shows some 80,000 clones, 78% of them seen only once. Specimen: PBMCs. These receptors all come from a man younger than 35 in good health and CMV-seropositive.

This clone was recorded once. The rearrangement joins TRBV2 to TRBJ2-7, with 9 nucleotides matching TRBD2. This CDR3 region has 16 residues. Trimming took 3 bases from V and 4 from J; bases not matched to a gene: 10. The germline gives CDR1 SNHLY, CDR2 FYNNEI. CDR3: CASSDGVAGEAYEQYF. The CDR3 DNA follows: TGTGCCAGCAGTGATGGGGTAGCGGGAGAAGCTTACGAGCAGTACTTC. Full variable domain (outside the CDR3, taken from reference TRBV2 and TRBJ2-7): EPEVTQTPSHQVTQMGQEVILRCVPISNHLYFYWYRQILGQKVEFLVSFYNNEISEKSEIFDDQFSVERPDGSNFTLKIRSTKLEDSAMYFCASSDGVAGEAYEQYFGPGTRLTVT.

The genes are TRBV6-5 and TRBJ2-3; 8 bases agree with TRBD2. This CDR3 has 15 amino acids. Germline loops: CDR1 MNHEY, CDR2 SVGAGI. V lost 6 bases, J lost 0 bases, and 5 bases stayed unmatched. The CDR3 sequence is CASSHSGTSTDTQYF. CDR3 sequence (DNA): TGTGCCAGCAGCCATAGCGGGACCAGCACAGATACGCAGTATTTT.

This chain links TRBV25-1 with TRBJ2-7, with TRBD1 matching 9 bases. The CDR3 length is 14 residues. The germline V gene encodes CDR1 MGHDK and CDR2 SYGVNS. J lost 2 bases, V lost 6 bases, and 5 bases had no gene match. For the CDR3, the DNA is TGTGCCAGCAGCCCGGGACAGGGTGCCTACGAGCAGTACTTC. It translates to CASSPGQGAYEQYF.

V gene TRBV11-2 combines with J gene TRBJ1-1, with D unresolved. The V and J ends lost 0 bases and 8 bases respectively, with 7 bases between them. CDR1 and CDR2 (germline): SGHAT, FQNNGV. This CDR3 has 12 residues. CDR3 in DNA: TGTGCCAGCAGCTTAGATTTGAGAGAAGCTTTCTTT. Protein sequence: CASSLDLREAFF.

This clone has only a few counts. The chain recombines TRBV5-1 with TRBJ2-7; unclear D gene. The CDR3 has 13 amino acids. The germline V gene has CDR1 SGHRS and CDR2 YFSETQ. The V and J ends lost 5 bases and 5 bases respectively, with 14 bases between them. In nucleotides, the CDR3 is TGCGCCAGCAGGCCTGCGGCAATCAACGAGCAGTACTTC. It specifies CASRPAAINEQYF. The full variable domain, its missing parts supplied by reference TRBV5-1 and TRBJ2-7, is KAGVTQTPRYLIKTRGQQVTLSCSPISGHRSVSWYQQTPGQGLQFLFEYFSETQRNKGNFPGRFSGRQFSNSRSEMNVSTLELGDSALYLCASRPAAINEQYFGPGTRLTVT.

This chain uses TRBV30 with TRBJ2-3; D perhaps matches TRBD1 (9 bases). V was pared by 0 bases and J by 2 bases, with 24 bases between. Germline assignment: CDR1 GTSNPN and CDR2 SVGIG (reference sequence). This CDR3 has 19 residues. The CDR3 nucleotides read TGTGCCTGGAGTGTCGGGAGGGCCAAGGGACAGGGAATCACAGATACGCAGTATTTT. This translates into CAWSVGRAKGQGITDTQYF.

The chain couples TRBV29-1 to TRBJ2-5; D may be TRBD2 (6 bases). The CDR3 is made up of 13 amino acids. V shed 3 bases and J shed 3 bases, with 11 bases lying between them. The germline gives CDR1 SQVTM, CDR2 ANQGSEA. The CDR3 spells CSVEGRGKETQYF. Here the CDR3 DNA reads TGCAGCGTTGAGGGGCGGGGTAAAGAGACCCAGTACTTC.

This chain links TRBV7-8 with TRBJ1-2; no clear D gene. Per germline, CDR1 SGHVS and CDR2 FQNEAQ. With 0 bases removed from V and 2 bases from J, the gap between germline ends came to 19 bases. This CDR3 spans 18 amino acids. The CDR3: CASSLAMIGTVRNYGYTF. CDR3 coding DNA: TGTGCCAGCAGCTTAGCTATGATCGGAACAGTCAGGAACTATGGCTACACCTTC.

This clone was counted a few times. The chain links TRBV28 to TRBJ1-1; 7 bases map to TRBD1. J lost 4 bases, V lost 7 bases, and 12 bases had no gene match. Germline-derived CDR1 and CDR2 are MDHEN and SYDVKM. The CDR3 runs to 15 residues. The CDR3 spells CASTLKLTGATEAFF. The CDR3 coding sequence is TGTGCCAGCACCCTGAAACTAACAGGGGCCACTGAAGCTTTCTTT.

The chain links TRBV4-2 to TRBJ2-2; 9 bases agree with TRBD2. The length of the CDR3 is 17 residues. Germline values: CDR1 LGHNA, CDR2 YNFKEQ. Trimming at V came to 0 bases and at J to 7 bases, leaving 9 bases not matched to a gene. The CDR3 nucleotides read TGTGCCAGCAGCCAAGATCTGGCGGGAGGGTTCATCGGGGAGCTGTTTTTT. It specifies CASSQDLAGGFIGELFF.

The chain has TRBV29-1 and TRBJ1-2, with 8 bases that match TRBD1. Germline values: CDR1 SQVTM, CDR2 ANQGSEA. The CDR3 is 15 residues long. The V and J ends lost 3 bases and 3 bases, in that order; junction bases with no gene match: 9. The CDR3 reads CSVDRRTGGYYGYTF. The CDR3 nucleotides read TGCAGCGTTGATAGGAGAACAGGGGGATACTATGGCTACACCTTC.

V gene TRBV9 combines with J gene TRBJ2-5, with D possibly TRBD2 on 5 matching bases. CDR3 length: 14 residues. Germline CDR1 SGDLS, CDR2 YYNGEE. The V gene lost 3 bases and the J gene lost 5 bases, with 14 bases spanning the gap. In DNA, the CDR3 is TGTGCCAGCAGCGGAGGGATCCAGCGCGAGACCCAGTACTTC. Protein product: CASSGGIQRETQYF.

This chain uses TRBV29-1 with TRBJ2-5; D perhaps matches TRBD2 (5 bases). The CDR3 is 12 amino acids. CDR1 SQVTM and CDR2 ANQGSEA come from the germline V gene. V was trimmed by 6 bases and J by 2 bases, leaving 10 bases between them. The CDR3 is CSVGLVQETQYF. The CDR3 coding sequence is TGCAGCGTCGGACTGGTACAAGAGACCCAGTACTTC.

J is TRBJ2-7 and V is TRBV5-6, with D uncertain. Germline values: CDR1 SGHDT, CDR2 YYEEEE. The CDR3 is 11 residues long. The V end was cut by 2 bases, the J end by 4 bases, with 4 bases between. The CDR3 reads CASSFLYEQYF. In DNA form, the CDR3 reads TGTGCCAGCAGCTTCCTTTACGAGCAGTACTTC.

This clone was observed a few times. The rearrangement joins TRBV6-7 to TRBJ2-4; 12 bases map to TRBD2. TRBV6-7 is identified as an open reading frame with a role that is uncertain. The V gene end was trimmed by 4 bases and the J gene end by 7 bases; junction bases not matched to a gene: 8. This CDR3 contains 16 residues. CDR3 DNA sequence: TGTGCCAGCAGTTTGCTAGCGGGAGGGCCGGGCAACATTCAGTACTTC. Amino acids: CASSLLAGGPGNIQYF.

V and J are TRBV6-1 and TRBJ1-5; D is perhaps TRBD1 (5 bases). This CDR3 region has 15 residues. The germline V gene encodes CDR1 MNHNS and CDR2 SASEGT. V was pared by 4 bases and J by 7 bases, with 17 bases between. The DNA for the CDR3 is TGTGCCAGCAGTGGGGCCACAGGCTTTTGGCAGCCCCAGCATTTT. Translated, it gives CASSGATGFWQPQHF.

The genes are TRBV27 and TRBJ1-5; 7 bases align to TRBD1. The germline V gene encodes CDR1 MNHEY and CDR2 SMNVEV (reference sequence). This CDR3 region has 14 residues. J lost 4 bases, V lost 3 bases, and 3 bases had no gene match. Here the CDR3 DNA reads TGTGCCAGCAGTTTTACCAGGGGGAATCAGCCCCAGCATTTT. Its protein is CASSFTRGNQPQHF.

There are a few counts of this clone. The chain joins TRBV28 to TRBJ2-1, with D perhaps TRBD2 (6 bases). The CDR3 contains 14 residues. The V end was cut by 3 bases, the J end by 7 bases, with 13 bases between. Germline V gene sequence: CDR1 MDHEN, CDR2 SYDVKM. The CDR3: CASSLAAGYNEQFF. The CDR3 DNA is TGTGCCAGCAGTTTGGCCGCGGGATATAATGAGCAGTTCTTC.

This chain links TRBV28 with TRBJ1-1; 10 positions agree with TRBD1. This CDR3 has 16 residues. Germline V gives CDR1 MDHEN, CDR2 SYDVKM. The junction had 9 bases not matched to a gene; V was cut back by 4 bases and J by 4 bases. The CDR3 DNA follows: TGTGCCAGCAGTTGGAGACAGGGGGCGGGAGGCACTGAAGCTTTCTTT. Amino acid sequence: CASSWRQGAGGTEAFF.

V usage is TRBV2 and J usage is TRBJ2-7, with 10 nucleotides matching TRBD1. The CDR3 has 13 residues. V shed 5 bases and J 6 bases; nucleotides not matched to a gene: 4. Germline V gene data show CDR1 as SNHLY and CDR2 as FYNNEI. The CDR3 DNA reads TGTGCCAGCAGTAGGGACAGGGGTGTCGAGCAGTACTTC. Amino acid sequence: CASSRDRGVEQYF.

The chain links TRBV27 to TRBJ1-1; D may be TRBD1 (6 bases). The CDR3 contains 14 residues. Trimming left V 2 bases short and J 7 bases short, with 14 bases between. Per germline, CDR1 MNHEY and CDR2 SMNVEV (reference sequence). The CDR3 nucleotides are TGTGCCAGCAGTTTAGCCCCGGGACACCTTGAAGCTTTCTTT. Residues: CASSLAPGHLEAFF.

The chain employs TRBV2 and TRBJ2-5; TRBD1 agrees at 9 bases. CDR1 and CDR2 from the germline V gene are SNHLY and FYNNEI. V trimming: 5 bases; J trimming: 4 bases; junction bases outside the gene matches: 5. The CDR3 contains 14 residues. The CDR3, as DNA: TGTGCCAGCAGTCCGGGACAGGGTGTAGAGACCCAGTACTTC. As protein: CASSPGQGVETQYF.

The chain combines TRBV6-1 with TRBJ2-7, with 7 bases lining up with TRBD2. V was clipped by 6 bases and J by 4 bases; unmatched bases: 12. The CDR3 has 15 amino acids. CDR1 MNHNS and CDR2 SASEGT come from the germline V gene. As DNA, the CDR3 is TGTGCCAGCAGACCCCTCGGGACTATTCATTACGAGCAGTACTTC. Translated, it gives CASRPLGTIHYEQYF.